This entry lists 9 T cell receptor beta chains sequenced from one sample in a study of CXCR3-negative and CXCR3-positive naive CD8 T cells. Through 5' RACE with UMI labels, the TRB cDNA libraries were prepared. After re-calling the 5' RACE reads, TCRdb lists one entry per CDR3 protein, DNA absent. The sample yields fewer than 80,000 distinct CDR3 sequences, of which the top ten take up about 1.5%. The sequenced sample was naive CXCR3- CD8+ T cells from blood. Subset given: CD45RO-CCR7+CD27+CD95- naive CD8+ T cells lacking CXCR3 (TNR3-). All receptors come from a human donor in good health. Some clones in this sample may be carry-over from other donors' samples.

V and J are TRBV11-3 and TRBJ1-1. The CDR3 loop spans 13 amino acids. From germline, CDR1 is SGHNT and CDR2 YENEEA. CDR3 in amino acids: CASSLPQNTEAFF.

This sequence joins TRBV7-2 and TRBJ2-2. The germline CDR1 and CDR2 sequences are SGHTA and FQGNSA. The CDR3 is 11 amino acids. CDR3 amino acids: CASSLLGELFF.

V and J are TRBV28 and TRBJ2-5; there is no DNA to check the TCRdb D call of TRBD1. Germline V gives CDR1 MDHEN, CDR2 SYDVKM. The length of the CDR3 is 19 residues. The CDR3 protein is CASRRPTGFNGGYQETQYF.

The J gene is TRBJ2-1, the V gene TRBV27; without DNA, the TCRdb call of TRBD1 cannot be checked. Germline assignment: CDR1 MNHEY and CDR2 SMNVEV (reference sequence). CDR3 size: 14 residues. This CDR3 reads CASSLDDSYNEQFF.

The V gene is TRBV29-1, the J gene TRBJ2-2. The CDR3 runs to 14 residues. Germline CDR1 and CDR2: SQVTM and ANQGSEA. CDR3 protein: CSVELTQVTGELFF.

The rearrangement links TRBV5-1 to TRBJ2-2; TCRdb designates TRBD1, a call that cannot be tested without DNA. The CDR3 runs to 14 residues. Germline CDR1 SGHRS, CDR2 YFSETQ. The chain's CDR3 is CASSSGQGTGELFF.

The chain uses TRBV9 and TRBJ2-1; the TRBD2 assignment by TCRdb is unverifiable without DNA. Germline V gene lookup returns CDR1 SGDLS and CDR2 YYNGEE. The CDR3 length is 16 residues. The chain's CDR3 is CASSVAMGLAGGEQFF.

The CDR3: CASSQGGGGTYEQYF. The chain recombines TRBV4-2 with TRBJ2-7; TCRdb's D call of TRBD2 is untestable without DNA. CDR3 length: 15 residues. Per the germline V gene, CDR1 is LGHNA and CDR2 is YNFKEQ.

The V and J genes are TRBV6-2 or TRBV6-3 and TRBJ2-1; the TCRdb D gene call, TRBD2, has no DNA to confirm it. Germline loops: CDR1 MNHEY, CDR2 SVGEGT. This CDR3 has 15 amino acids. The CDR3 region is CASRYLSGGYDEQFF.